This T cell receptor (beta chain) is from a study of cytomegalovirus exposure and HLA in healthy donors. Study observations and caveats: A later analysis linked a missense variant in DCLRE1C to the trimming of TCR beta V and J genes.

There are 14 residues in the CDR3. V lost 6 bases, J lost 4 bases, and 7 bases stayed unmatched. Germline V gives CDR1 SNHLY, CDR2 FYNNEI. PCR used 60 Vbeta primers and 13 Jbeta primers. Clones were sequenced by immunoSEQ multiplex PCR, and TCRdb holds only the in-frame ones, with some missing. The data hold approximately 200,000 clones, with roughly four fifths observed a single time. About this clone itself: Antigen: not known.

The chain links TRBV2 to TRBJ1-2, with 8 bases aligning to TRBD1. Sequences were obtained from PBMCs. The clonotype was recovered from a woman in her twenties or thirties in good health and CMV-seropositive. CDR3 DNA: TGTGCCAGCAGGGGGGGACAGGCAATCTATGGCTACACCTTC. Translated: CASRGGQAIYGYTF.